This TCR beta chain was recovered during a study of shared clonotypes between healthy human individuals. Study information: The donor group consisted of a couple of women and a few men, aged 18 to 49. Study-wide results and limits: The small donor group covered limited genetic and exposure diversity. It was expected that sequencing depth would affect clonotype sharing among donors.

Note on this clone: Its antigen is not known.

V lost 5 bases to trimming and J lost 4 bases, with 17 bases between them. The germline V gene encodes CDR1 SGHTA and CDR2 FQGNSA. The CDR3 length is 16 residues. Template amounts of 250 to 350 ng DNA, approximately 30,000 T cell genomes, were employed in unsorted PBMC replicate PCRs. Produced via immunoSEQ multiplex PCR; TCRdb's table is partial and in-frame only. Of roughly 500,000 clones listed, approximately 85% were seen once; the top ten hold over 10%. The sequence was obtained from a woman aged 40-49 years in good health. Some clones in this sample may be carry-over from other donors' samples. Sequenced: PBMCs. J is TRBJ2-2 and V is TRBV7-2, with D tentatively TRBD1 (5 bases). CDR3: CASSPRGQGGTGELFF. In DNA, the CDR3 is TGTGCCAGCAGCCCCCGTGGGCAGGGTGGCACCGGGGAGCTGTTTTTT.